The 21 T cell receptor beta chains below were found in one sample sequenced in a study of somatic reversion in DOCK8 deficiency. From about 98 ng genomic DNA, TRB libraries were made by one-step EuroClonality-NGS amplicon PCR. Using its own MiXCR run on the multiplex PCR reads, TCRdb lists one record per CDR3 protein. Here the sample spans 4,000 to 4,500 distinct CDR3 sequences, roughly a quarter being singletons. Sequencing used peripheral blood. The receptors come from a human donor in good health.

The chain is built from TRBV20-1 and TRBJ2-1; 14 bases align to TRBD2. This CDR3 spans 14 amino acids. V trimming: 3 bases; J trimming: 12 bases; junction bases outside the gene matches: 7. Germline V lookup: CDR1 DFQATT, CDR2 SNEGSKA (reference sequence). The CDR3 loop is CSARKGTSGGVQFF. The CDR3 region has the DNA TGCAGTGCTAGGAAAGGGACTAGCGGGGGCGTGCAGTTCTTC.

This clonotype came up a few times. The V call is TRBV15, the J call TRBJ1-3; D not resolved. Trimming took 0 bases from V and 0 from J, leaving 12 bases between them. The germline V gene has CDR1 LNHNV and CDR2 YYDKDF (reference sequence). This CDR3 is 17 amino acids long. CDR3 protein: CATSRDLQPTSGNTIYF. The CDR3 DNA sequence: TGTGCCACCAGCAGAGATTTACAGCCGACCTCTGGAAACACCATATATTTT.

The CDR3 is CSAIRQGINTGELFF. The DNA for the CDR3 is TGCAGTGCTATTAGACAGGGAATAAACACCGGGGAGCTGTTTTTT. The V and J genes are TRBV20-1 and TRBJ2-2; TRBD1 matches at 7 bases. Germline CDR1 DFQATT, CDR2 SNEGSKA (reference sequence). V lost 4 bases to trimming and J lost 2 bases; unmatched junction nucleotides: 7. CDR3 length: 15 amino acids.

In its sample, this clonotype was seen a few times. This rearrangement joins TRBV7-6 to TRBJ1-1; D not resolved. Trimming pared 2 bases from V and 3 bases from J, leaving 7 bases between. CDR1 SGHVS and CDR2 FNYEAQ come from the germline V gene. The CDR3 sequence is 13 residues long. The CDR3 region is CASSLWLDTEAFF. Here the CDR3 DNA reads TGTGCCAGCAGCTTATGGTTGGACACTGAAGCTTTCTTT.

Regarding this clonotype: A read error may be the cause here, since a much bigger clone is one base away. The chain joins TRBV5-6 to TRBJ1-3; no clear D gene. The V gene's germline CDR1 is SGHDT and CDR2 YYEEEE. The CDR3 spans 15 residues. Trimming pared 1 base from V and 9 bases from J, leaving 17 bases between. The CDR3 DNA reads TGTGCCAGCAGCTTGACTTTCGGCCCCGGAGGCACCATATATTTT. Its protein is CASSLTFGPGGTIYF.

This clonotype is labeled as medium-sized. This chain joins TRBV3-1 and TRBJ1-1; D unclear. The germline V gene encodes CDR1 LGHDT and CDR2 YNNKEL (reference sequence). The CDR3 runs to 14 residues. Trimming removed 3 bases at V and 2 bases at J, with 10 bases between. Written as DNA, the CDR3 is TGTGCCAGCAGCCAGCGCGAGAGAAACACTGAAGCTTTCTTT. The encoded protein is CASSQRERNTEAFF.

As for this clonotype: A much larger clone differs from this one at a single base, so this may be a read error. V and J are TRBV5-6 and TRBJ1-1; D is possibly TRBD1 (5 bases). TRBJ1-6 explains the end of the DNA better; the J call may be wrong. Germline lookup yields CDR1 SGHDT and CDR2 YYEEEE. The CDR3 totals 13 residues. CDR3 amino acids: CASSSGLNSHLHF. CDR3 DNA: TGTGCCAGCAGTTCGGGACTTAATTCACACCTCCACTTT.

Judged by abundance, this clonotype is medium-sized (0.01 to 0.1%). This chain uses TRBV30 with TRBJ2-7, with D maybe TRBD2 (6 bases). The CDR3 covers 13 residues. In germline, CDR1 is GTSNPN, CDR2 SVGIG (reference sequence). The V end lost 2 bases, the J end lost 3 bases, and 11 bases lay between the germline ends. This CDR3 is CAWSRGRHYEQYF. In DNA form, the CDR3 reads TGTGCCTGGAGTCGGGGGAGGCACTACGAGCAGTACTTC.

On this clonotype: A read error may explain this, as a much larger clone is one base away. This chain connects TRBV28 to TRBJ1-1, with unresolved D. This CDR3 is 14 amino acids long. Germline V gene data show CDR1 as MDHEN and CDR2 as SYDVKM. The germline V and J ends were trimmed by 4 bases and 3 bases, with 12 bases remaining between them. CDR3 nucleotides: TGTGCCAGCAGTTCTGAGGGTATGGACACTGAAGCTTTCTTT. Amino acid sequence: CASSSEGMDTEAFF.

CDR3 sequence: CASSLDRSSYNSPLHF. CDR3 coding DNA: TGTGCCAGCAGCTTGGACAGGAGCTCCTATAATTCACCCCTCCACTTT. The V gene is TRBV5-6, the J gene TRBJ1-6; D possibly corresponds to TRBD1 (5 bases). This CDR3 spans 16 amino acids. The germline V gene has CDR1 SGHDT and CDR2 YYEEEE. V lost 0 bases and J lost 0, with 7 bases in between.

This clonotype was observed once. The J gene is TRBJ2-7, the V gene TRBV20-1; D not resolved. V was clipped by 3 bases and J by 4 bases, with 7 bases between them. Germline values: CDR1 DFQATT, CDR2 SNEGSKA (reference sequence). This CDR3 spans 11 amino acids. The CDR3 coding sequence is TGCAGTGCTAGTTTGCTATACGAGCAGTACTTC. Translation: CSASLLYEQYF.

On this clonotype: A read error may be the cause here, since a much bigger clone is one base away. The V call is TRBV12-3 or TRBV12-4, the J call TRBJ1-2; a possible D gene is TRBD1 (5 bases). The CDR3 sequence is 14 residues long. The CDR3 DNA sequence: TGTGTCAGCAGTTTGGGGGAAGCTAACTATGGCTACACCTTC. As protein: CVSSLGEANYGYTF.

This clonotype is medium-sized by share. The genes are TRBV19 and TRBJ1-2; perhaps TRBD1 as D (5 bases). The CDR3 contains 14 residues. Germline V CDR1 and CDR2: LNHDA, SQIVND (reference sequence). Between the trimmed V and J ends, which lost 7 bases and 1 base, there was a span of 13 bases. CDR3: CASKRGGGNYGYTF. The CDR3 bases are TGTGCCAGTAAACGGGGGGGAGGTAACTATGGCTACACCTTC. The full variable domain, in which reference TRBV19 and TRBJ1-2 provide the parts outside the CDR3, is DGGITQSPKYLFRKEGQNVTLSCEQNLNHDAMYWYRQDPGQGLRLIYYSQIVNDFQKGDIAEGYSVSREKKESFPLTVTSAQKNPTAFYLCASKRGGGNYGYTFGSGTRLTVV.

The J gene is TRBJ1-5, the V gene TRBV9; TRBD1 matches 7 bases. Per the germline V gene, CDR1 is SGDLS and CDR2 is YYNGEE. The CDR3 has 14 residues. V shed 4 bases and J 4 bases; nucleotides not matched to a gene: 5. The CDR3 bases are TGTGCCAGCAGCCTAAGACAGGGAAATCAGCCCCAGCATTTT. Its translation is CASSLRQGNQPQHF.

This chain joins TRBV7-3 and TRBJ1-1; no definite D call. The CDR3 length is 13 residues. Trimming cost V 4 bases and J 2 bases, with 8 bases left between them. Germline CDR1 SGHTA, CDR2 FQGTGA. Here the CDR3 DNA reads TGTGCCAGCAGCTCGGATCCTAACACTGAAGCTTTCTTT. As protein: CASSSDPNTEAFF.

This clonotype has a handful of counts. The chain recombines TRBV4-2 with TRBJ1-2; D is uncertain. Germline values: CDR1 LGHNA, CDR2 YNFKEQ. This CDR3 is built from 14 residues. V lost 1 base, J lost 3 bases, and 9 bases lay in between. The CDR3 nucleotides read TGTGCCAGCAGCCAAGGATCGTCGCACTATGGCTACACCTTC. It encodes CASSQGSSHYGYTF.

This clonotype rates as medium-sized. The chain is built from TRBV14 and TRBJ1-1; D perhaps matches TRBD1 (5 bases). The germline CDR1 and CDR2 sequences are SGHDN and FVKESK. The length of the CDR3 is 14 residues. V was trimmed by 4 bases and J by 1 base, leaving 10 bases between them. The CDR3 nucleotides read TGTGCCAGCAGCCCAATTAGGGGGAACACTGAAGCTTTCTTT. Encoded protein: CASSPIRGNTEAFF.

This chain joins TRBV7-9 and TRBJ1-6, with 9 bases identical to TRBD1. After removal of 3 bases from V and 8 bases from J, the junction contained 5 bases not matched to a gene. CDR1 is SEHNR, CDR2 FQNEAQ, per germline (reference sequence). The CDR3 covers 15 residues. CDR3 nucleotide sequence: TGTGCCAGCAGCTTGGGGGACAGGGTGGATTCACCCCTCCACTTT. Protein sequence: CASSLGDRVDSPLHF.

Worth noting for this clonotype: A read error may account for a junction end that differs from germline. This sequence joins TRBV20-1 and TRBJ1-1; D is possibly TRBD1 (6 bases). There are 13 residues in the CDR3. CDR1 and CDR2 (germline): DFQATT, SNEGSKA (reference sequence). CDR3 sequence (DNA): TGCAGTACTAGGGGGGGCGGGGGTGCTGAAGCTTTCTTT. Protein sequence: CSTRGGGGAEAFF.

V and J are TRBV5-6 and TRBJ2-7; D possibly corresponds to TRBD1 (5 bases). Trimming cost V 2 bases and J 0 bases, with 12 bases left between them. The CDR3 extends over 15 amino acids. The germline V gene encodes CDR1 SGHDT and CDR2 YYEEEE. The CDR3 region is CASSFKGLSSYEQYF. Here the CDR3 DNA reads TGTGCCAGCAGCTTTAAGGGGCTAAGCTCCTACGAGCAGTACTTC.

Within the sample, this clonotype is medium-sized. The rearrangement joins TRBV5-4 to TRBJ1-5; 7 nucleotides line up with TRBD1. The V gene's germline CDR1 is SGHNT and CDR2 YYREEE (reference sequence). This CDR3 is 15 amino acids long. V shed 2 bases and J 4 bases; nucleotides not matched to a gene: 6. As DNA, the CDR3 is TGTGCCAGCAGCTTACCGACGGGACAGAATCAGCCCCAGCATTTT. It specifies CASSLPTGQNQPQHF.